The present T cell receptor beta chain was sequenced within a study of T cell repertoires in cytomegalovirus infection. About the research overall: Alongside well-studied HLA-B-restricted CMV epitopes, recently identified HLA-C-restricted CMV epitopes were also used. CMV infection plus the matching HLA type was flagged by public TCR beta signatures. General study findings and limits: Summed frequency of shared TCR beta families picked out CMV carriers who also had the relevant HLA. Dominant in the ex vivo response were TCR beta clonotypes restricted by HLA-C and specific for CMV.

As to this clonotype: Its antigen is as yet unknown.

TCRdb processed the reads anew with MiXCR; each CDR3 protein has one entry. The sample carries roughly 920,000 distinct CDR3 sequences, under 40% recorded once. Trimming removed 6 bases from V and 5 bases from J, with 19 bases in between. The CDR3 length is 16 residues. Germline V gene lookup returns CDR1 MNHEY and CDR2 SMNVEV (reference sequence). This sequence originates from a human donor in good health (CMV status not recorded). Some clones in this sample may be carry-over from other donors' samples. This chain connects TRBV27 to TRBJ2-2; D is perhaps TRBD1 or TRBD2 (7 bases each). The sample in question was cultured CD8+ T cells from PBMCs, obtained from culture after CMV antigen stimulation. CDR3 sequence reads: CASRTGQSGRTGELFF. The CDR3 bases are TGTGCCAGCAGGACAGGGCAATCCGGGAGGACCGGGGAGCTGTTTTTT.